Each of the 2 T cell receptor beta chains below was sequenced from the same sample in a study of T cells in Graves' hyperthyroidism and ophthalmopathy. TCR beta CDR3 sequences were amplified from RNA transcripts. First-round RT-PCR with HTBI primers amplified the TCR CDR3 region. TCRdb recomputed calls from the multiplex PCR reads with MiXCR, one row per CDR3 protein. The table lists 200,000 to 300,000 distinct CDR3 sequences, 16% of them singletons, with around 30% in the top ten. The specimen sequenced was blood. Source of these receptors: a woman under 30 with Graves' ophthalmopathy.

This clonotype appeared many times. J is TRBJ2-5 and V is TRBV30, with D perhaps assigned TRBD1 or TRBD2 (6 bases each). The germline gives CDR1 GTSNPN, CDR2 SVGIG (reference sequence). The CDR3 has 15 residues. Trimming took off 3 bases at V and 2 bases at J, with 16 bases between the two ends. In DNA, the CDR3 is TGTGCCTGGAGGCGGTCGGGGGCAGGGCAAGAGACCCAGTACTTC. This gives the protein CAWRRSGAGQETQYF.

A few counts support this clonotype. The chain is built from TRBV6-1 and TRBJ1-2, with D hard to call. The CDR3 loop spans 13 amino acids. Germline CDR1 MNHNS, CDR2 SASEGT. V was cut by 6 bases and J by 4 bases, with 12 bases left in between. CDR3 amino acids: CASRLLMGYGYTF. CDR3 sequence (DNA): TGTGCCAGCAGGCTTCTTATGGGCTATGGCTACACCTTC.